The subject of this entry is one T cell receptor (beta chain). Its antigen is not known. This PCR relied on a set of 60 Vbeta primers and 13 Jbeta primers. Assay used: immunoSEQ multiplex PCR; TCRdb lists only in-frame clones, some missing. Here the sample spans under 150,000 clones, over 60% being singletons. Trimming cost V 4 bases and J 8 bases, with 6 bases left between them. Germline CDR1 and CDR2: MNHEY and SMNVEV (reference sequence). CDR3 length equals 11 residues. This sample is part of a study of cytomegalovirus exposure and HLA in healthy donors. The study's findings and limits: A later analysis reportedly identified an Asian-associated ancestry cluster as carrying fewer N-insertions than the roughly 670-donor mean.

V and J are TRBV27 and TRBJ2-1; D unclear. The TCR comes from a human donor in good health. The specimen was PBMCs. The CDR3 nucleotides read TGTGCCAGCAGTTCATACTATGAGCAGTTCTTC. Encoded protein: CASSSYYEQFF.